Presented here are 17 T cell receptor beta chains from one specimen sequenced in a study of cytomegalovirus exposure and HLA in healthy donors. Primers included in the PCR were 60 Vbeta and 13 Jbeta primers. Profiling relied on immunoSEQ multiplex PCR, and the TCRdb table lists in-frame clones only, not all of them. Of around 61,000 clones in the sample, 68% were seen once. Material for sequencing was PBMCs. The receptors here all came from a man aged 40-50 years in good health and CMV-seropositive.

CDR3: CASSQDRAGNTIYF. For the CDR3, the DNA is TGTGCCAGCTCACAGGACAGGGCTGGAAACACCATATATTTT. V usage is TRBV18 and J usage is TRBJ1-3; 8 bases agree with TRBD1. The CDR3 runs 14 residues. V lost 4 bases and J lost 2; bases outside the gene matches: 1. Per the germline V gene, CDR1 is KGHSH and CDR2 is LQKENI.

This clone was counted a few times. The DNA of the CDR3 is TGTGCCAGCAGCCCCGTGGTGACAGGGATCGATTCACCCCTCCACTTT. It encodes CASSPVVTGIDSPLHF. V is TRBV5-5 and J is TRBJ1-6; 7 bases are a match to TRBD1. J lost 8 bases, V lost 4 bases, and 12 bases had no gene match. CDR1 is SGHKS and CDR2 is YYEKEE in the germline V gene (reference sequence). This CDR3 contains 16 residues.

The V and J genes are TRBV9 and TRBJ2-4, with D maybe TRBD2 (7 bases). The CDR3 length is 19 residues. Deletions cut 0 bases from V and 2 bases from J, with 21 bases between. Germline V CDR1 and CDR2: SGDLS, YYNGEE. CDR3: CASSVGGGTTDSPKNIQYF. The CDR3 DNA follows: TGTGCCAGCAGCGTAGGCGGGGGCACTACCGATAGCCCCAAAAACATTCAGTACTTC.

The CDR3 region has the DNA TGTGCCAGCAGTTTTACTAGCGGGAGCACAGATACGCAGTATTTT. Its translation: CASSFTSGSTDTQYF. This chain joins TRBV6-5 and TRBJ2-3; 9 bases agree with TRBD2. J was trimmed by 0 bases and V by 4 bases; bases with no gene match: 2. Germline V gene sequence: CDR1 MNHEY, CDR2 SVGAGI. The CDR3 runs to 15 residues.

The rearrangement joins TRBV7-9 to TRBJ2-1; possibly TRBD2 for D (5 bases). This CDR3 has 14 residues. V was trimmed by 5 bases and J by 0 bases, leaving 8 bases between them. The V gene's germline CDR1 is SEHNR and CDR2 FQNEAQ (reference sequence). As DNA, the CDR3 is TGTGCCAGCAGCCTTACTAGCTCCTACAATGAGCAGTTCTTC. Amino acid sequence: CASSLTSSYNEQFF.

This clone showed up just once. V is TRBV7-8 and J is TRBJ1-2; D possibly corresponds to TRBD1 (5 bases). From germline, CDR1 is SGHVS and CDR2 FQNEAQ. The CDR3 totals 16 residues. V gave up 4 bases and J gave up 1 base, with 16 bases separating them. CDR3 region: CASSWANRIYNYGYTF. CDR3 nucleotides: TGTGCCAGCAGCTGGGCCAACAGGATTTATAACTATGGCTACACCTTC.

The V call is TRBV18, the J call TRBJ1-5; maybe TRBD1 (5 bases). The V end was cut by 3 bases, the J end by 4 bases, with 7 bases between. The CDR3 totals 13 residues. Germline assignment: CDR1 KGHSH and CDR2 LQKENI. The CDR3 DNA sequence: TGTGCCAGCTCACCCGGGGGAAATCAGCCCCAGCATTTT. Protein sequence: CASSPGGNQPQHF.

The chain recombines TRBV5-6 with TRBJ1-1; a possible D gene is TRBD1 (6 bases). This CDR3 is 14 amino acids long. The germline V gene encodes CDR1 SGHDT and CDR2 YYEEEE. Trimming pared 3 bases from V and 1 base from J, leaving 10 bases between. CDR3 nucleotides: TGTGCCAGCAGCTCGGCAGGGGAGAACACTGAAGCTTTCTTT. Translation: CASSSAGENTEAFF.

This clone was seen only once. The chain's CDR3 is CASSQERDFTEAFF. The CDR3 nucleotides are TGTGCCAGCAGCCAAGAGAGGGATTTTACGGAAGCTTTCTTT. The V call is TRBV14, the J call TRBJ1-1; no clear D gene. Germline V CDR1 and CDR2: SGHDN, FVKESK. Trimming took off 0 bases at V and 8 bases at J, with 13 bases between the two ends. This CDR3 has 14 residues.

This clone was recorded a few times. The V and J genes are TRBV6-6 and TRBJ2-1; TRBD2 matches 14 bases. The CDR3 has 16 amino acids. CDR1 and CDR2 from the germline V gene are MNHNY and SVGAGI (reference sequence). Trimming removed 4 bases from V and 8 bases from J; junction bases left unmatched: 7. The CDR3 nucleotides read TGTGCCAGCAGTTCTAGTGGGACTAGCGGGAGCTATGAGCAGTTCTTC. Amino acid sequence: CASSSSGTSGSYEQFF.

V gene TRBV5-6 combines with J gene TRBJ2-5; 11 bases match TRBD2. The CDR3 totals 17 residues. Trimming took 0 bases from V and 5 from J; bases not matched to a gene: 9. CDR1 is SGHDT and CDR2 is YYEEEE in the germline V gene. The DNA of the CDR3 is TGTGCCAGCAGCTTGGGCTTACTAGCGGGAGTCGAGGAGACCCAGTACTTC. The encoded protein is CASSLGLLAGVEETQYF.

CDR3 in DNA: TGTGCCAGCAGTGAAGTCTACTTCCACCCAGATACGCAGTATTTT. This encodes CASSEVYFHPDTQYF. This chain joins TRBV6-1 and TRBJ2-3; no clear D. The CDR3 is made up of 15 amino acids. The V end was cut by 1 base, the J end by 4 bases, with 12 bases between. The V gene's germline CDR1 is MNHNS and CDR2 SASEGT.

The rearrangement joins TRBV6-4 to TRBJ2-1, with 8 bases matching TRBD2. The length of the CDR3 is 13 residues. Per the germline V gene, CDR1 is MRHNA and CDR2 is SNTAGT. This CDR3 is CDITSGVYNEQFF. The CDR3 DNA reads TGTGACATAACTAGCGGAGTATACAATGAGCAGTTCTTC.

The chain links TRBV7-3 to TRBJ2-5, with 8 bases fitting TRBD2. This CDR3 contains 13 residues. Germline CDR1 SGHTA, CDR2 FQGTGA. The J segment lost 3 bases and the V segment lost 5 bases, leaving 2 bases of the junction unmatched. The CDR3: CASSLSGKETQYF. CDR3 nucleotides: TGTGCCAGCAGCCTTAGCGGGAAAGAGACCCAGTACTTC.

As concerns this clone: Other DNA sequences within the sample encode an identical CDR3. CDR3 nucleotide sequence: TGTGCCAGCAGCAAACAGGGGAGCTCCTACAATGAGCAGTTCTTC. It yields the protein CASSKQGSSYNEQFF. The chain has TRBV9 and TRBJ2-1, with 7 nucleotides matching TRBD1. This CDR3 has 15 residues. The V gene's germline CDR1 is SGDLS and CDR2 YYNGEE. Trimming at V came to 4 bases and at J to 0 bases, leaving 4 bases not matched to a gene.

The chain couples TRBV7-8 to TRBJ2-3; the match to TRBD1 covers 7 bases. Germline CDR1 is SGHVS and CDR2 is FQNEAQ. J was trimmed by 2 bases and V by 3 bases; bases with no gene match: 2. The CDR3 is 14 amino acids. The CDR3 DNA sequence: TGTGCCAGCAGCTTCGACAGGGACACAGATACGCAGTATTTT. Residues: CASSFDRDTDTQYF.

The chain carries TRBV11-3 and TRBJ2-7, with a possible D match to TRBD2 (5 bases). This CDR3 region has 17 residues. The germline gives CDR1 SGHNT, CDR2 YENEEA. The V end lost 3 bases, the J end lost 3 bases, and 21 bases lay between the germline ends. The CDR3 coding sequence is TGTGCCAGCAGCTTTAGTTGGGAAGCGGAGACGTACTACGAGCAGTACTTC. Protein: CASSFSWEAETYYEQYF. Combining the CDR3 with reference TRBV11-3 and TRBJ2-7 gives the whole variable domain EAGVVQSPRYKIIEKKQPVAFWCNPISGHNTLYWYLQNLGQGPELLIRYENEEAVDDSQLPKDRFSAERLKGVDSTLKIQPAELGDSAVYLCASSFSWEAETYYEQYFGPGTRLTVT.